This T cell receptor beta chain was sequenced during a study of T cell responses to AZD1222 COVID-19 vaccine. The study's findings and limits: The study found vaccine-associated CD4 TCRs spanning spike, dominant at 160-218 and 743-854.

Repertoires were generated with immunoSEQ multiplex PCR, while TCRdb's copy carries only in-frame clones and drops some. The data show about 200,000 clones, approximately 89% seen once. About this clone itself: Its matching antigen is unknown.

This CDR3 comprises 14 residues. Looked up from germline, CDR1 is PRHDT and CDR2 is FYEKMQ (reference sequence). V was clipped by 3 bases and J by 5 bases, with 11 bases between them. This sequence originates from an adult who received the AZD1222 COVID-19 vaccine. Here the sequenced sample was peripheral blood, taken 28 days after the second AZD1222 dose. The chain carries TRBV13 and TRBJ2-1; no reliable D call. The CDR3 loop reads CASSFFSTHNEQFF. CDR3 DNA sequence: TGTGCCAGCAGCTTCTTCTCGACCCACAATGAGCAGTTCTTC.